These 8 T cell receptor beta chains originate from one sample sequenced in a study of blood T cell repertoires in COVID-19. Method: immunoSEQ multiplex PCR; TCRdb's copy keeps in-frame clones and lacks some. This sample has 65,000 to 90,000 clones, with roughly 80% found just once. Sequenced sample: peripheral blood. The receptors derive from a woman of 80 years or more with active or convalescent COVID-19.

The genes are TRBV7-2 and TRBJ2-3, with 10 bases identical to TRBD1. Trimming removed 4 bases from V and 4 bases from J; junction bases left unmatched: 8. The CDR3 length is 16 residues. CDR1 and CDR2 from the germline V gene are SGHTA and FQGNSA. The CDR3 bases are TGTGCCAGCAGCTCCGCCGGGACAGGGGTCCCAGATACGCAGTATTTT. This encodes CASSSAGTGVPDTQYF.

The chain links TRBV21-1 to TRBJ1-1; the table's D call of TRBD1 was not tested on the DNA. TRBV21-1 is reported as a pseudogene. The length of the CDR3 is 11 residues. The DNA for the CDR3 is TGTGCCGGCGATTCAGGGACTGAAGCTTTCTTT. Encoded protein: CAGDSGTEAFF.

The chain is built from TRBV2 and TRBJ2-5, with D maybe TRBD1 (5 bases). CDR1 is SNHLY, CDR2 FYNNEI, per germline. This CDR3 region has 15 residues. The ends were cut back, 1 base at V and 10 bases at J, with 19 bases in the middle. This CDR3 reads CASSEGVSGAPIQYF. The CDR3 DNA sequence: TGTGCCAGCAGTGAAGGGGTTAGTGGGGCCCCGATCCAGTACTTC.

The chain employs TRBV4-1 and TRBJ2-7; 14 nucleotides line up with TRBD2. The length of the CDR3 is 15 residues. The J segment lost 4 bases and the V segment lost 7 bases, leaving 6 bases of the junction unmatched. CDR1 MGHRA and CDR2 YSYEKL come from the germline V gene. The DNA of the CDR3 is TGCGCCAGCAACAAGGGACTAGCGGGGGATTACGAGCAGTACTTC. Its translation: CASNKGLAGDYEQYF.

The chain employs TRBV5-1 and TRBJ1-4; 7 nucleotides align to TRBD1. From germline, CDR1 is SGHRS and CDR2 YFSETQ. The CDR3 totals 15 residues. With 0 bases clipped from V and 3 bases from J, the junction kept 2 bases outside the gene matches. CDR3: CASSLGQGANEKLFF. DNA for the CDR3: TGCGCCAGCAGCTTGGGACAGGGAGCTAATGAAAAACTGTTTTTT.

This chain links TRBV4-1 with TRBJ2-2; D might be TRBD2 (6 bases). The germline gives CDR1 MGHRA, CDR2 YSYEKL. V gave up 4 bases and J gave up 2 bases, with 17 bases separating them. The CDR3 totals 17 residues. CDR3 region: CASSLSSFGSNTGELFF. In DNA, the CDR3 is TGCGCCAGCAGCCTCTCGAGCTTCGGGAGTAACACCGGGGAGCTGTTTTTT.

This chain links TRBV7-8 with TRBJ2-3; the D gene is possibly TRBD2 (5 bases). V was shortened by 7 bases and J by 7 bases, with 18 bases between the two germline ends. Germline values: CDR1 SGHVS, CDR2 FQNEAQ. The CDR3 spans 14 residues. The CDR3 spells CASTPLLSGHTQYF. The CDR3 DNA follows: TGTGCCAGCACCCCCCTCCTGAGCGGCCATACGCAGTATTTT.

This clone appeared a few times. The gene calls are TRBV6-2 or TRBV6-3 and TRBJ1-1; 10 bases map to TRBD1. This CDR3 has 18 amino acids. V shed 2 bases, J shed 0 bases, and the junction held 9 bases outside the gene matches. Per germline, CDR1 MNHEY and CDR2 SVGEGT. CDR3 in amino acids: CASSYPSGTGALNTEAFF. The CDR3 DNA is TGTGCCAGCAGTTACCCCTCCGGGACAGGGGCTCTGAACACTGAAGCTTTCTTT.